One and the same sample provided the 3 T cell receptor beta chains below, sequenced in a study of regulatory T cells in long-lasting Graves disease (dated by TCRdb to 2020 to 2022). The intended sense of this specimen's time point label: persistent/refractory GD, antithyroid drugs over 5 years with positive TRAb. RNA was extracted from PBMCs in TRIzol for both TCR sequencing and RNA sequencing. The library relied on multiplex PCR. TCRdb lists the instrument as Illumina HiSeq 4000. iRepertoire HTBI primers and Arm-PCR amplification of CDR3 regions were used to construct TCR beta libraries. The public sequencing data were trimmed at Q25 with fastp and processed into clonotypes with MiXCR by TCRdb, which kept only in-frame beta chains. Each CDR3 protein appears once, grouped with its most common genes and DNA. Here the sample has about 460,000 distinct CDR3 sequences; less than 25% occur a single time. The biggest ten clones account for around 13% of the sample.

Sequencing was performed on peripheral blood mononuclear cells (PBMCs), taken when the disease was refractory, from a patient treated with antithyroid drugs. All receptors come from a female donor with Graves disease.

This clonotype was recorded at least ten times. A read error may produce the germline difference seen at one junction end. This rearrangement joins TRBV5-1 to TRBJ2-7; 9 bases map to TRBD2. This CDR3 contains 14 residues. Germline V gene lookup returns CDR1 SGHRS and CDR2 YFSETQ. This CDR3 is CASSFTSGSYEQYF. For the CDR3, the DNA is TGTGCCAGCAGTTTTACTAGCGGGTCCTACGAGCAGTACTTC. The full variable domain, its missing parts supplied by reference TRBV5-1 and TRBJ2-7, is KAGVTQTPRYLIKTRGQQVTLSCSPISGHRSVSWYQQTPGQGLQFLFEYFSETQRNKGNFPGRFSGRQFSNSRSEMNVSTLELGDSALYLCASSFTSGSYEQYFGPGTRLTVT.

The chain joins TRBV11-2 to TRBJ2-7, with a tentative D call TRBD2 (7 bases). V was pared by 4 bases and J by 5 bases, with 15 bases between. This CDR3 comprises 14 residues. Germline values: CDR1 SGHAT, CDR2 FQNNGV. CDR3 region: CASSSGGRGDEQYF. DNA for the CDR3: TGTGCCAGCAGCTCGGGTGGGAGGGGGGACGAGCAGTACTTC.

The V gene is TRBV28, the J gene TRBJ2-1, with 7 bases identical to TRBD2. Trimming removed 5 bases from V and 2 bases from J; junction bases left unmatched: 12. Germline V gives CDR1 MDHEN, CDR2 SYDVKM. There are 17 residues in the CDR3. The CDR3 coding sequence is TGTGCCAGCAGTCCTTCCCTGGGCGGGGGAACCTACAATGAGCAGTTCTTC. It codes for CASSPSLGGGTYNEQFF.